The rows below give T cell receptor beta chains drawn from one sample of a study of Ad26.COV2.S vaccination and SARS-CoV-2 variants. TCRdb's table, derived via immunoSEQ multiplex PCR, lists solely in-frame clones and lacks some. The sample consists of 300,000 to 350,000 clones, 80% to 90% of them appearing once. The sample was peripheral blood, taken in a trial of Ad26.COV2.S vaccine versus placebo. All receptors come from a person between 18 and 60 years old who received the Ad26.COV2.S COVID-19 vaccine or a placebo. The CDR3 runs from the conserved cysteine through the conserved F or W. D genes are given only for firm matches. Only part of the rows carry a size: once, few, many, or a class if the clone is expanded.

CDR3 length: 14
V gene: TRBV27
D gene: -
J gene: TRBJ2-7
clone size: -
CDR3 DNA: TGTGCCAGCAGGCCTTGGGGTGGGACCTACGAGCAGTACTTC
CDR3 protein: CASRPWGGTYEQYF

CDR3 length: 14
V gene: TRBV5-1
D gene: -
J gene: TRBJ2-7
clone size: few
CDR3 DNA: TGCGCCAGCAGCCGGGACGCCGCATCCTACGAGCAGTACTTC
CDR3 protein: CASSRDAASYEQYF

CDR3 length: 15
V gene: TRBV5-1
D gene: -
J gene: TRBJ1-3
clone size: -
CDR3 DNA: TGCGCCAGCAGCTTGGTCGGGGACCCAACGGACACCATATATTTT
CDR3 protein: CASSLVGDPTDTIYF

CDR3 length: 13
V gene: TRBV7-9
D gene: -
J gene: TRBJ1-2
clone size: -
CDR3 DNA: TGTGCCAGCAGCTTGCAACAGGGTGACGGCTACACCTTC
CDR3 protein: CASSLQQGDGYTF

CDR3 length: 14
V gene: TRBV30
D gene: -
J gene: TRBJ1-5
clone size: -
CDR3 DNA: TGTGCCTGGAGTGTAATGGGAAACAATCAGCCCCAGCATTTT
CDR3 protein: CAWSVMGNNQPQHF

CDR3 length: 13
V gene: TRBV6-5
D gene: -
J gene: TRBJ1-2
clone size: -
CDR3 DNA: TGTGCCAGCAGTTACGGGGCACTCTATGGCTACACCTTC
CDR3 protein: CASSYGALYGYTF

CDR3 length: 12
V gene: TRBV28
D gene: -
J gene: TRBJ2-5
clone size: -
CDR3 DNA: TGTGCCAGCAGTTTTTTCGGAGAGACCCAGTACTTC
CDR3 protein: CASSFFGETQYF

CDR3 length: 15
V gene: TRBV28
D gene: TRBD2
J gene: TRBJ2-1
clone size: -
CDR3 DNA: TGTGCCAGCAGACCCTCCGGCGGGAGGTTCTATGAGCAGTTCTTC
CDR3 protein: CASRPSGGRFYEQFF

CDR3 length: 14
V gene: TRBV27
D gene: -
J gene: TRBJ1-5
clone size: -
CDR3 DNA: TGTGCCAGCAGTCCCACCAGGAGCAATCAGCCCCAGCATTTT
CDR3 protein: CASSPTRSNQPQHF

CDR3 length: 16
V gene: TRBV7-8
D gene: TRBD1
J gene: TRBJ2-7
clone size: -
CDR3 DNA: TGTGCCAGCAGCTTAGTGCGGCCCGGGACAGACTACGAGCAGTACTTC
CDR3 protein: CASSLVRPGTDYEQYF

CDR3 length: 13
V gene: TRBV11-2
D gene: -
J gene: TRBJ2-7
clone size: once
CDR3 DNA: TGTGCCAGCAGCCTAGGGGTTTCCTACGAGCAGTACTTC
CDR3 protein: CASSLGVSYEQYF

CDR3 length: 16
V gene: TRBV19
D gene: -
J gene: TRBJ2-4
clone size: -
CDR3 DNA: TGTGCCAGTAGTTCAGGGCACACGGGGATTGCAAACATTCAGTACTTC
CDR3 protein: CASSSGHTGIANIQYF

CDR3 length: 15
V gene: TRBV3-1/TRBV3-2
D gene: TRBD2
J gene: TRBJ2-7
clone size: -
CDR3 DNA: TGTGCCAGCAGCAAGGGACTAGCGGGCACCTACGAGCAGTACTTC
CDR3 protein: CASSKGLAGTYEQYF

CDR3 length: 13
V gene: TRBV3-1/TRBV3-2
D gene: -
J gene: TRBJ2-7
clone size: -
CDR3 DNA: TGTGCCAGCAGCCAAAGCTCCCAGGGCGAGCAGTACTTC
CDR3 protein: CASSQSSQGEQYF

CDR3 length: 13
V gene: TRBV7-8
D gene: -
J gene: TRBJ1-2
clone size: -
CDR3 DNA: TGTGCCAGCAGCTTAGACATAAACTATGGCTACACCTTC
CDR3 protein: CASSLDINYGYTF

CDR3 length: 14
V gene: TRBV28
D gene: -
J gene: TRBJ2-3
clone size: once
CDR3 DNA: TGTGCCAGCAGTACTGGACACTACACAGATACGCAGTATTTT
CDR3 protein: CASSTGHYTDTQYF

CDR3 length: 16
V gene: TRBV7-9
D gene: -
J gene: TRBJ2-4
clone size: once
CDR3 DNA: TGTGCCAGCAGCCATAAGGCCCCTGGAGCCAAAAACATTCAGTACTTC
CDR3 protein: CASSHKAPGAKNIQYF

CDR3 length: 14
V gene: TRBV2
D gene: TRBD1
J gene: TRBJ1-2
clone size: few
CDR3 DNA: TGTGCCAGTCGGACAGGGGGCGTTAATTATGGCTACACCTTC
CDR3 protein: CASRTGGVNYGYTF

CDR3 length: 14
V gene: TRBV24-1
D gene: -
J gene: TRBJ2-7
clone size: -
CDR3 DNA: TGTGCCACCAGGGTGGGCAGGTCCTCCTACGAGCAGTACTTC
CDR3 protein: CATRVGRSSYEQYF

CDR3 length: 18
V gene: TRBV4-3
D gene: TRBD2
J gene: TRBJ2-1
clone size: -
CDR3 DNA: TGCGCCAGCAGCCAAGATCGGATAGCGGGGGGGCTAAAGCATGAGCAGTTCTTC
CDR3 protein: CASSQDRIAGGLKHEQFF

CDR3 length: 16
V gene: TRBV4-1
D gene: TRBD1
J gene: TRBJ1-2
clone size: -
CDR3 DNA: TGCGCCAGCAGCCAAGATCCAGTGACAGGGGTGTATGGCTACACCTTC
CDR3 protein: CASSQDPVTGVYGYTF

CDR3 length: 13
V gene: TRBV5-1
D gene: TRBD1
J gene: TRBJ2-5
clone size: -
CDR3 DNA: TGCGCCAGCAGCCGGGACAGGGGAGAGACCCAGTACTTC
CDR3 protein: CASSRDRGETQYF

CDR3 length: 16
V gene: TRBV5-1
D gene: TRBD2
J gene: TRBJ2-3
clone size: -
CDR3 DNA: TGCGCCAGCAGCTTGGCCCCAGCGGGAGGGTCAGATACGCAGTATTTT
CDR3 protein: CASSLAPAGGSDTQYF

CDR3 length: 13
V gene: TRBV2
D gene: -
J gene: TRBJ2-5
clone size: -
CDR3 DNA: TGTGCCAGCAGTTTTACCCTCAGGGAGACCCAGTACTTC
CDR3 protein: CASSFTLRETQYF

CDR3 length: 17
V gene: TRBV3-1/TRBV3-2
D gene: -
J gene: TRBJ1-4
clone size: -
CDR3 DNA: TGTGCCAGCAGCCAATCCCAGCCGGGATCGGGGAATGAAAAACTGTTTTTT
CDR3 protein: CASSQSQPGSGNEKLFF

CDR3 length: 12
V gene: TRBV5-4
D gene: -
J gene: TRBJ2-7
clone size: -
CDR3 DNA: TGTGCCAGCAGCTTGGACTCCCTCGAGCAGTACTTC
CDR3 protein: CASSLDSLEQYF

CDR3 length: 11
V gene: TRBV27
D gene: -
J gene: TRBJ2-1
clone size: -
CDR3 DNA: TGTGCCAGCAGTTGGTACAATGAGCAGTTCTTC
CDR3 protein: CASSWYNEQFF

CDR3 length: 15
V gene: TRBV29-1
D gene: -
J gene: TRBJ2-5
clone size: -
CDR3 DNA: TGCAGCGTGAGAATCAGGGGACAACCACAAGAGACCCAGTACTTC
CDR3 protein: CSVRIRGQPQETQYF

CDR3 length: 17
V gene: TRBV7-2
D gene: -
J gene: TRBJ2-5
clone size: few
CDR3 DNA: TGTGCCAGCAGCCTACAAACGTCCGGGCAGGGCGGGGAGACCCAGTACTTC
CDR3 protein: CASSLQTSGQGGETQYF